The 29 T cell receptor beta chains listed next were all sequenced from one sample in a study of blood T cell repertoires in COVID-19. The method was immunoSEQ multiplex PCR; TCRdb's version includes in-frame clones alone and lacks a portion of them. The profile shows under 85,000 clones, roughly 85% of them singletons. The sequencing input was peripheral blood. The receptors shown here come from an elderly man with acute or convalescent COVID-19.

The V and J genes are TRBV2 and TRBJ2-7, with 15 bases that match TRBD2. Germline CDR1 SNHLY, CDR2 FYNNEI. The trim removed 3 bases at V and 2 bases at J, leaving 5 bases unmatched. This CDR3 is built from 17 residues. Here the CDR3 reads CASSDRTSGRAAYEQYF. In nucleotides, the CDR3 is TGTGCCAGCAGTGATCGGACTAGCGGGAGGGCCGCCTACGAGCAGTACTTC.

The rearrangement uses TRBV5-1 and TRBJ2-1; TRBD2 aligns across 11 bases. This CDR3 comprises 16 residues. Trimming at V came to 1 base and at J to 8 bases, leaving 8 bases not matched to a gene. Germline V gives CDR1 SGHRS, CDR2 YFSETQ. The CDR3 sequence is CASSLIAGGPGYEQFF. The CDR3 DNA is TGCGCCAGCAGCTTGATAGCGGGAGGGCCCGGATATGAGCAGTTCTTC.

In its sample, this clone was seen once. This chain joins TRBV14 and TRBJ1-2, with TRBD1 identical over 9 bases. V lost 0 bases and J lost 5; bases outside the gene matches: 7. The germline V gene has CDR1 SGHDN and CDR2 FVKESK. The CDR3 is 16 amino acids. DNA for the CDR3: TGTGCCAGCAGCCAAGATTCACAGGGGGCCGTATATGGCTACACCTTC. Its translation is CASSQDSQGAVYGYTF.

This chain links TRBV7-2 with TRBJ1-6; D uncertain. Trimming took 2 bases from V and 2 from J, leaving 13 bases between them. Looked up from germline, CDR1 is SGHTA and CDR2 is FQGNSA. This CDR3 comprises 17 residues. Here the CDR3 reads CASSLTSLSAYNSPLHF. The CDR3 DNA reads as TGTGCCAGCAGCTTAACGTCGTTGAGTGCCTATAATTCACCCCTCCACTTT.

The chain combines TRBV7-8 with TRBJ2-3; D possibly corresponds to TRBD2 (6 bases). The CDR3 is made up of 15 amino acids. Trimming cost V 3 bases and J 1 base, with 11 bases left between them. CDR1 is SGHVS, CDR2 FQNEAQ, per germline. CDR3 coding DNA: TGTGCCAGCAGCTTCCGGGAGACGGGCACAGATACGCAGTATTTT. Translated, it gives CASSFRETGTDTQYF.

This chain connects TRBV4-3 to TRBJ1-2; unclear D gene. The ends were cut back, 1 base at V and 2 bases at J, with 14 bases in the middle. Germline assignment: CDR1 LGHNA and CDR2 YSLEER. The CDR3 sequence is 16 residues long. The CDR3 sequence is CASSQVGQRANYGYTF. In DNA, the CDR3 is TGCGCCAGCAGCCAAGTGGGCCAACGTGCCAACTATGGCTACACCTTC.

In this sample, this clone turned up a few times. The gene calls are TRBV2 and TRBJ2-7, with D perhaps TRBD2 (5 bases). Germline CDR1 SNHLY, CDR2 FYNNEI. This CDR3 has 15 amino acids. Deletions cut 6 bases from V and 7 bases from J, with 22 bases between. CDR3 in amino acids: CASRGRADSGGEQYF. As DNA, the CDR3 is TGTGCCAGCAGGGGCCGGGCGGACTCGGGCGGGGAGCAGTACTTC.

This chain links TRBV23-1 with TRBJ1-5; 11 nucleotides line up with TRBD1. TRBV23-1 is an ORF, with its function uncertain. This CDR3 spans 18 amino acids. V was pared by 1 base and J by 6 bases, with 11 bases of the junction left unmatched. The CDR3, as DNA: TGCGCCAGCAGTCAATTGACATGGGACAGGGGGGTCGGTCAGCCCCAGCATTTT. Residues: CASSQLTWDRGVGQPQHF.

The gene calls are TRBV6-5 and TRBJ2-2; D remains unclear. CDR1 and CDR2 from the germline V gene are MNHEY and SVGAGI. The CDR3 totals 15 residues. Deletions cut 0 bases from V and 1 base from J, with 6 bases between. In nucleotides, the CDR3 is TGTGCCAGCAGTTACTCCCGACAGAACACCGGGGAGCTGTTTTTT. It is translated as CASSYSRQNTGELFF.

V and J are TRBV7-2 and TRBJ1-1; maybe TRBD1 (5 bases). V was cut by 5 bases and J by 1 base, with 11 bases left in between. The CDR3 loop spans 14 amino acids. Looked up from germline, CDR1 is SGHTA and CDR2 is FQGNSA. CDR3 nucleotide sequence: TGTGCCAGCAGCCCAAGACAGCCGAACACTGAAGCTTTCTTT. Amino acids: CASSPRQPNTEAFF.

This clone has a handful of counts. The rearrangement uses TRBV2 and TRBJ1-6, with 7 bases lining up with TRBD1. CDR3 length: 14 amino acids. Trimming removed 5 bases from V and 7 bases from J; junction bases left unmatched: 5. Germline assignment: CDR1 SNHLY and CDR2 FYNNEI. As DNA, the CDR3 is TGTGCCAGCAGTTACGGACAGGAAAATTCACCCCTCCACTTT. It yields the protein CASSYGQENSPLHF.

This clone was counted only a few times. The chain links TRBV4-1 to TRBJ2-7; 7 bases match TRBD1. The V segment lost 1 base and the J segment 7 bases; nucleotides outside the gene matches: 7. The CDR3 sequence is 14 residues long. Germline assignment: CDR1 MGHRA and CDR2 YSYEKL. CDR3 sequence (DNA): TGCGCCAGCAGCCAAGTACAGGGGCTTGGGGAGCAGTACTTC. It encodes CASSQVQGLGEQYF.

The CDR3: CASRRDRGYNEQYF. The CDR3 coding sequence is TGTGCCAGCAGACGGGACAGGGGGTACAACGAGCAGTACTTC. The chain carries TRBV6-5 and TRBJ2-7; 11 bases line up with TRBD1. Unmatched junction bases numbered 6, after V lost 6 bases and J lost 5 bases. Germline V lookup: CDR1 MNHEY, CDR2 SVGAGI. The CDR3 has 14 residues.

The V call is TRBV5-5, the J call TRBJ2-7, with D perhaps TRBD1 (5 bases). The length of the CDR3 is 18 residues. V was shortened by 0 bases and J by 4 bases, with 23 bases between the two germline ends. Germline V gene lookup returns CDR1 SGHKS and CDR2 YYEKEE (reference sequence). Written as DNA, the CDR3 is TGTGCCAGCAGCTTGGCCGAAGTTGTAGGTGGCAGGGTTTACGAGCAGTACTTC. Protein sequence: CASSLAEVVGGRVYEQYF.

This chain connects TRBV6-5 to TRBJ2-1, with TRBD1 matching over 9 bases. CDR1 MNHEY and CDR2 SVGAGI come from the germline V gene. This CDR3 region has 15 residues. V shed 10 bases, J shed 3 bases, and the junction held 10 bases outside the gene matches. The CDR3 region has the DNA TGTGCCATTCGCTCCGGGACAGGGAACTACAATGAGCAGTTCTTC. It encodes CAIRSGTGNYNEQFF.

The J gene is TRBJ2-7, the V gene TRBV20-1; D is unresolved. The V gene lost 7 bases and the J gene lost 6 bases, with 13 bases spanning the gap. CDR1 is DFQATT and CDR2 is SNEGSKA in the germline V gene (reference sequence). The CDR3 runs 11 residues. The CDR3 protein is CSVVGEREQYF. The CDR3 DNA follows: TGCAGTGTTGTAGGCGAGCGCGAGCAGTACTTC.

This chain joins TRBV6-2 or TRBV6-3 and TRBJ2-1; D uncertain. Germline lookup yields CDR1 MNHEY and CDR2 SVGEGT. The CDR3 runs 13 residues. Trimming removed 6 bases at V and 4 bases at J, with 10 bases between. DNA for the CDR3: TGTGCCAGCAGCCCGCCTATTTACAATGAGCAGTTCTTC. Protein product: CASSPPIYNEQFF.

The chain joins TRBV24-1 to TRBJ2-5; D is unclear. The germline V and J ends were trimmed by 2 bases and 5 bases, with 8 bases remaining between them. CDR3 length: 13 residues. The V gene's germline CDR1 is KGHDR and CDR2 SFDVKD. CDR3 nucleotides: TGTGCCACCAGTGATTCAGGTTCGGAGACCCAGTACTTC. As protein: CATSDSGSETQYF.

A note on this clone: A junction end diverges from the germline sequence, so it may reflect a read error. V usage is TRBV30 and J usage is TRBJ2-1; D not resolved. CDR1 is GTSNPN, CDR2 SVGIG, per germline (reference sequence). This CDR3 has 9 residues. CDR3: CACGDIVVF. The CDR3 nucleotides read TGTGCCTGCGGCGACATCGTCGTCTTC.

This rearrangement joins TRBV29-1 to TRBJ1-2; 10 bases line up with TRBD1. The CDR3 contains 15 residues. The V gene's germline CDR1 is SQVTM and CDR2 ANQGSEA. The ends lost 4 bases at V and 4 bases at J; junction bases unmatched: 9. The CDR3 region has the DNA TGCAGCGTTGCCCCATCGACAGGGGGCGGCTATGGCTACACCTTC. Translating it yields CSVAPSTGGGYGYTF.

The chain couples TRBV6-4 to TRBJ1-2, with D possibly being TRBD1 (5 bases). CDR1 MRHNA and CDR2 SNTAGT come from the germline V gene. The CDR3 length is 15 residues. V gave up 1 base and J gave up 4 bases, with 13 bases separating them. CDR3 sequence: CASSDFTGEVYGYTF. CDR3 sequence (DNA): TGTGCCAGCAGTGACTTCACGGGGGAGGTCTATGGCTACACCTTC.

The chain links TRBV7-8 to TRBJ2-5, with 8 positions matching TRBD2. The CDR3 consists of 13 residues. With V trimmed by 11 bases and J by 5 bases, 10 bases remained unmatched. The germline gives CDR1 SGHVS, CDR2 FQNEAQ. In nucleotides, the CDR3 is TGTGCCTCCCGGGAGGGAGGGAGGGAGACCCAGTACTTC. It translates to CASREGGRETQYF.

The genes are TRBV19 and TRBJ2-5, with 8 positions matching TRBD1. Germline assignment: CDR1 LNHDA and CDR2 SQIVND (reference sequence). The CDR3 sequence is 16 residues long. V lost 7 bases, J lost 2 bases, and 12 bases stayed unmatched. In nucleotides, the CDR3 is TGTGCCAGTACCCCGCAGGGGGCGGACGGACAAGAGACCCAGTACTTC. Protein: CASTPQGADGQETQYF.

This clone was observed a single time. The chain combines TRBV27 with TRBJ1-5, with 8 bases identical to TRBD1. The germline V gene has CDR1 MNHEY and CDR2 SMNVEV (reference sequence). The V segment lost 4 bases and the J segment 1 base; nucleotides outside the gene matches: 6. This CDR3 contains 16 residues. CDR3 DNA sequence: TGTGCCAGCAGTTCATTGGACAGGGTCAGCAATCAGCCCCAGCATTTT. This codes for CASSSLDRVSNQPQHF.

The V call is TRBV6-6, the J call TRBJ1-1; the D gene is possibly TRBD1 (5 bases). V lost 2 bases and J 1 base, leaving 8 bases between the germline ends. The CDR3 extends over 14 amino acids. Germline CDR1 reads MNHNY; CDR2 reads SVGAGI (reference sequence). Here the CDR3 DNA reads TGTGCCAGCAGTTACCAGGGAAGGAACACTGAAGCTTTCTTT. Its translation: CASSYQGRNTEAFF.

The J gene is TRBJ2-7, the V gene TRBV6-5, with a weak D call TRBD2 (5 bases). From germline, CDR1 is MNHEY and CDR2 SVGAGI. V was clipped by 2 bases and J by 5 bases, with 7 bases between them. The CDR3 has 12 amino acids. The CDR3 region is CASSYNGNEQYF. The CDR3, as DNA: TGTGCCAGCAGTTACAACGGGAACGAGCAGTACTTC.

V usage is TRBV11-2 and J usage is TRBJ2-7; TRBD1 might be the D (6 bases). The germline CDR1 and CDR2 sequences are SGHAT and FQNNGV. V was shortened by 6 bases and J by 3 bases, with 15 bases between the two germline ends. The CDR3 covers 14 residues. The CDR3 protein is CASSLGLGGYEQYF. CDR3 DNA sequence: TGTGCCAGCAGTCTAGGGTTAGGGGGCTACGAGCAGTACTTC.

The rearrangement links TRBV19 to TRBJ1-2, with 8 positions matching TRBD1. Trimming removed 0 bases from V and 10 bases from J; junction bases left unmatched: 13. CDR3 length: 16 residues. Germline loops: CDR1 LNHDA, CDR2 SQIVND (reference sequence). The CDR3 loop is CASSIDLGRGHLTYTF. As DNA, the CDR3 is TGTGCCAGTAGTATAGATCTGGGCAGGGGGCACCTAACCTACACCTTC.

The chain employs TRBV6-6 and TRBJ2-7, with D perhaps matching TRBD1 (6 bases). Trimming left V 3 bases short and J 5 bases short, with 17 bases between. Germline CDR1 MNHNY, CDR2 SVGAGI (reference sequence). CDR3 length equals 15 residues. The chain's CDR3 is CASSYTGKGAHEQYF. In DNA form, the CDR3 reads TGTGCCAGCAGTTATACAGGGAAGGGTGCCCACGAGCAGTACTTC.